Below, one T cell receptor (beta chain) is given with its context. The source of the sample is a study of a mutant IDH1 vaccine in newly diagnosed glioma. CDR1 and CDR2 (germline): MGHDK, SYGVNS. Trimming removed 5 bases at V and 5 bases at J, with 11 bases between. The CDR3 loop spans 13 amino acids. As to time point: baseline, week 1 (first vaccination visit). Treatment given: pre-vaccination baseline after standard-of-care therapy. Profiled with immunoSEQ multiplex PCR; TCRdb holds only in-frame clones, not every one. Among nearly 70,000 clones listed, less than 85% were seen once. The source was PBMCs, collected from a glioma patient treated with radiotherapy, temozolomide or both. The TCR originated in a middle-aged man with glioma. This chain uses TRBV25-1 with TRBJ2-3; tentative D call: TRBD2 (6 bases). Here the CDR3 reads CASSHGGEDTQYF. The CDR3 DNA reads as TGTGCCAGCAGTCATGGCGGGGAAGATACGCAGTATTTT.